This is a list of T cell receptor beta chains from one sample in a study of PD-1 blockade in classical Hodgkin lymphoma. Produced via immunoSEQ multiplex PCR; TCRdb's table is partial and in-frame only. The table records about 110,000 clones, around 89% of them present only once. Sequenced here: peripheral blood mononuclear cells (PBMCs), sampled before the second cycle of nivolumab. These receptors originate from a human donor with classical Hodgkin lymphoma. Each CDR3 is given with its conserved first and last residue. A D gene is named only where the DNA matches it firmly. Clone sizes are given selectively: once, few, many, or a class where the clone is expanded.

>TRBV29-1|TRBD2|-
CSAGGGRQQETQYF
>TRBV28|TRBD1|-
CASSSRTGPEKLFF
>TRBV30|-|-
CAWSVPGGEAWTEAFF
>TRBV6-1|TRBD1|-
CASSEGAGGVETQYF
>TRBV7-8|-|-
CASSLVARGWQPQHF
>TRBV5-5|-|-
CASSTWGTDTQYF
>TRBV21-1|-|-
CASRHLRDPNEKLFF
>TRBV7-2|-|-
CASSSGAGLNTEAFF
>TRBV30|TRBD1|-
CAWSRTGAGELFF
>TRBV19|TRBD1|-
CASRGTGGRNTEAFF
>TRBV19|TRBD1|once
CASSMVGQGLGEQYF
>TRBV19|-|-
CASSLRDATNEKLFF
>TRBV5-1|-|-
CASSLDRVVGGYTF
>TRBV30|-|-
CAWRGPGRGYGYTF
>TRBV10-3|TRBD1|-
CAISEPGQGPLNYGYTF
>TRBV5-6|-|few
CASSPVTGRHYNEQFF
>TRBV15|-|-
CATSRDLYEQYF
>TRBV4-2|-|-
CASSQEKGPFYEQYF
>TRBV29-1|-|-
CSVGGRGDSGELFF
>TRBV15|-|-
CATSSKGSYEQYF
>TRBV5-4|-|-
CASSSKGQLYAFF
>TRBV6-6|-|-
CAIWIGAEQFF
>TRBV27|-|-
CASRTPSSTDTQYF
>TRBV5-6|TRBD1|-
CASSTGTGRYEQYF
>TRBV14|TRBD1|-
CASSQDRRGTGAVANEKLFF
>TRBV4-3|TRBD1|once
CASSQDLFRETGALNYGYTF
>TRBV7-9|TRBD1|once
CASRQDRGKNTGELFF
>TRBV9|TRBD2|-
CASSVTPASGRNEQFF
>TRBV5-4|-|-
CASSTEYEQYF
>TRBV28|TRBD2|-
CASRASGRTYEQYF
>TRBV27|-|-
CASSRTRSNYGYTF
>TRBV5-1|-|-
CASTIDPSSGANVLTF
>TRBV2|-|-
CASKEMSNQPQHF
>TRBV4-2|TRBD2|-
CASSQVPSGRAFSYEQYF
>TRBV2|-|-
CASRDTYSRHGSGELFF